The clone carrying this T cell receptor beta chain was seen ten or more times. The data belong to a study of neurological immune-mediated disorders. The CDR3 loop spans 14 amino acids. V lost 4 bases and J lost 8, with 15 bases in between. Germline lookup yields CDR1 SGHRS and CDR2 YFSETQ. TCRdb recomputed calls from the 5' RACE reads with MiXCR, one row per CDR3 protein. The data contain some 66,000 distinct CDR3 sequences, less than 5.5% of them singletons. The clonotype comes from a young man with multiple sclerosis. The gene calls are TRBV5-1 and TRBJ1-4; D is unresolved. Sequences were obtained from PBMCs. The CDR3 DNA follows: TGCGCCAGCAGCCTCGCATCCACCGGCGAAAAACTGTTTTTT. Protein sequence: CASSLASTGEKLFF.